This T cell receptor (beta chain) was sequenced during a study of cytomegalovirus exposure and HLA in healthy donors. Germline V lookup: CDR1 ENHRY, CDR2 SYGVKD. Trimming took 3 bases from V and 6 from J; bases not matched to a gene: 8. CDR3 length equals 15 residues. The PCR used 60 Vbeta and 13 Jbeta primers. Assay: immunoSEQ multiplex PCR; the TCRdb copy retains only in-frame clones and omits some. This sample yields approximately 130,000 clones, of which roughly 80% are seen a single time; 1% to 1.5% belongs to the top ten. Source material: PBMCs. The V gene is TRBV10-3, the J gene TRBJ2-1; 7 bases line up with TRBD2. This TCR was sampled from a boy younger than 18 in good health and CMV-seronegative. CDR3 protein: CAISEVAGVANEQFF. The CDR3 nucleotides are TGTGCCATCAGTGAAGTCGCGGGAGTGGCCAATGAGCAGTTCTTC.